This T cell receptor beta chain stems from a study of chemoradiotherapy in HPV16-positive cancers. Study-level information: Candidate HPV-specific T-cell clones and common TCR motifs came from functional assays in a couple of HPV16-positive patients.

On this clone itself: Its antigen is unidentified.

Findings and limits, study-wide: In HPV16-positive patients, HPV-responsive T-cell expansion tracked better recurrence-free survival.

Trimming stripped 0 bases from V and 0 bases from J, with 9 bases between. Germline-derived CDR1 and CDR2 are SGDLS and YYNGEE. The CDR3 consists of 16 residues. Profiling relied on immunoSEQ multiplex PCR, and the TCRdb table lists in-frame clones only, not all of them. There are 8,000 to 9,000 clones in the sample; roughly nine tenths occur only once, and around 3.8% lies in the top ten. The genes are TRBV9 and TRBJ2-2, with D uncertain. The receptor was isolated from a human donor with HPV-associated anogenital cancer. Sequencing was performed on blood, taken from a patient who underwent chemoradiotherapy. Written as DNA, the CDR3 is TGTGCCAGCAGCGTAGAGATCCTCCCGAACACCGGGGAGCTGTTTTTT. Protein product: CASSVEILPNTGELFF.